The 30 T cell receptor beta chains below all came from one sample that was sequenced in a study of T cell responses to AZD1222 COVID-19 vaccine. Generated by immunoSEQ multiplex PCR, the TCRdb table keeps only in-frame clones and is missing some. The sample includes approximately 110,000 clones, about nine tenths of them seen just once. The material was peripheral blood, obtained on day 0 of AZD1222 vaccination. The source of these receptors is an adult in good health.

The chain is built from TRBV6-5 and TRBJ2-7, with D possibly being TRBD2 (6 bases). Trimming cost V 7 bases and J 4 bases, with 17 bases left between them. The germline V gene has CDR1 MNHEY and CDR2 SVGAGI. The CDR3 has 14 amino acids. CDR3 protein: CASNPTASAYEQYF. DNA for the CDR3: TGTGCCAGCAACCCGACCGCTAGCGCATACGAGCAGTACTTC.

The V call is TRBV24-1, the J call TRBJ1-5; 10 bases match TRBD1. Germline lookup yields CDR1 KGHDR and CDR2 SFDVKD. The CDR3 totals 15 residues. V was clipped by 5 bases and J by 4 bases; unmatched bases: 4. This chain's CDR3 is CATSVPGQGNQPQHF. For the CDR3, the DNA is TGTGCCACCAGTGTCCCGGGACAGGGGAATCAGCCCCAGCATTTT.

The CDR3 DNA follows: TGTGCCAGCAGCCTGCGCCCCGGGGATAGCAATCAGCCCCAGCATTTT. This gives the protein CASSLRPGDSNQPQHF. The genes are TRBV27 and TRBJ1-5; D is undetermined. V gave up 6 bases and J gave up 0 bases, with 15 bases separating them. CDR1 and CDR2 (germline): MNHEY, SMNVEV (reference sequence). The CDR3 extends over 16 amino acids.

This clone was counted once. This sequence joins TRBV3-1 (or the pseudogene TRBV3-2) and TRBJ2-7; D call uncertain. Germline assignment: CDR1 LGHDT and CDR2 YNNKEL (reference sequence). V was shortened by 0 bases and J by 8 bases, with 8 bases between the two germline ends. The CDR3 covers 12 residues. CDR3 region: CASSQELLQQYF. The CDR3 nucleotides read TGTGCCAGCAGCCAAGAGTTACTCCAGCAGTACTTC.

The chain recombines TRBV5-1 with TRBJ2-2; 7 bases line up with TRBD1. From germline, CDR1 is SGHRS and CDR2 YFSETQ. The ends lost 0 bases at V and 4 bases at J; junction bases unmatched: 3. This CDR3 comprises 15 residues. The CDR3 sequence: CASSLGDSTTGELFF. DNA of the CDR3: TGCGCCAGCAGCTTGGGGGACAGCACCACCGGGGAGCTGTTTTTT.

The chain recombines TRBV2 with TRBJ1-4; D is unresolved. The germline V and J ends were trimmed by 6 bases and 3 bases, with 8 bases remaining between them. CDR1 and CDR2 (germline): SNHLY, FYNNEI. The CDR3 is 13 residues long. CDR3 protein: CASRGESNEKLFF. CDR3 DNA sequence: TGTGCCAGCAGGGGCGAGTCTAATGAAAAACTGTTTTTT.

The chain joins TRBV10-2 to TRBJ1-1; D gene unclear. This CDR3 region has 14 residues. The germline gives CDR1 WSHSY, CDR2 SAAADI. V was pared by 6 bases and J by 1 base, with 12 bases between. The CDR3 reads CASRRSDANTEAFF. The CDR3 DNA follows: TGCGCCAGCAGGCGATCGGACGCGAACACTGAAGCTTTCTTT.

This chain connects TRBV4-1 to TRBJ2-7, with TRBD2 matching over 7 bases. Germline CDR1 and CDR2: MGHRA and YSYEKL. The CDR3 is 15 residues long. V lost 0 bases, J lost 7 bases, and 9 bases stayed unmatched. The CDR3 DNA reads TGCGCCAGCAGCCAAGAAGAGGGAGGGCCCTTTGAGCAGTACTTC. Protein product: CASSQEEGGPFEQYF.

The J gene is TRBJ1-2, the V gene TRBV28; TRBD1 might be the D (5 bases). The CDR3 sequence is 15 residues long. CDR1 and CDR2 from the germline V gene are MDHEN and SYDVKM. With 1 base removed from V and 6 bases from J, the gap between germline ends came to 15 bases. This CDR3 reads CASSLLGQGGDGYTF. Here the CDR3 DNA reads TGTGCCAGCAGTTTATTAGGGCAGGGTGGGGATGGCTACACCTTC.

This clone occurred a few times. The J gene is TRBJ2-5, the V gene TRBV28; no reliable D call. The CDR3 has 15 residues. V lost 7 bases to trimming and J lost 5 bases, with 20 bases between them. CDR1 MDHEN and CDR2 SYDVKM come from the germline V gene. The CDR3 region is CASTRMGPNGETQYF. The CDR3 DNA is TGTGCCAGCACCCGGATGGGTCCGAACGGGGAGACCCAGTACTTC.

This clone was counted ten times or more. The rearrangement links TRBV6-2 or TRBV6-3 to TRBJ2-1, with 10 bases lining up with TRBD2. Trimming at V came to 5 bases and at J to 4 bases, leaving 5 bases not matched to a gene. Germline CDR1 MNHEY, CDR2 SVGEGT. This CDR3 contains 15 residues. The CDR3 nucleotides read TGTGCCAGCAGTCCCAGGACTAGCGGTTACAATGAGCAGTTCTTC. Translation: CASSPRTSGYNEQFF.

The genes are TRBV9 and TRBJ1-4; 10 bases map to TRBD1. The CDR3 length is 18 residues. V shed 0 bases and J 8 bases; nucleotides not matched to a gene: 13. The V gene's germline CDR1 is SGDLS and CDR2 YYNGEE. CDR3 amino acids: CASSVEPRPGQGREKLFF. Here the CDR3 DNA reads TGTGCCAGCAGCGTAGAGCCCCGCCCGGGACAGGGGAGGGAAAAACTGTTTTTT.

The rearrangement joins TRBV28 to TRBJ2-7; D remains ambiguous. The V end lost 3 bases, the J end lost 3 bases, and 6 bases lay between the germline ends. This CDR3 has 12 residues. CDR1 and CDR2 from the germline V gene are MDHEN and SYDVKM. CDR3 sequence reads: CASSFSIYEQYF. The CDR3 DNA sequence: TGTGCCAGCAGTTTTAGTATCTACGAGCAGTACTTC.

The rearrangement uses TRBV28 and TRBJ1-1, with 7 bases lining up with TRBD1. Unmatched junction bases numbered 16, after V lost 6 bases and J lost 3 bases. The V gene's germline CDR1 is MDHEN and CDR2 SYDVKM. The CDR3 extends over 17 amino acids. The DNA of the CDR3 is TGTGCCAGCAGCGGGCCCCCATCAGGGGGTCGGGACACTGAAGCTTTCTTT. This encodes CASSGPPSGGRDTEAFF.

This chain uses TRBV6-6 with TRBJ1-5; D is uncertain. Germline loops: CDR1 MNHNY, CDR2 SVGAGI (reference sequence). The length of the CDR3 is 13 residues. Trimming took off 2 bases at V and 7 bases at J, with 9 bases between the two ends. The CDR3 spells CASSYGGNQPQHF. The CDR3 DNA sequence: TGTGCCAGCAGTTACGGCGGGAACCAGCCCCAGCATTTT.

V usage is TRBV18 and J usage is TRBJ2-1; TRBD1 aligns across 9 bases. This CDR3 region has 14 residues. Germline loops: CDR1 KGHSH, CDR2 LQKENI. The trim removed 6 bases at V and 5 bases at J, leaving 5 bases unmatched. The CDR3 loop is CASSIQGADNEQFF. The CDR3 DNA sequence: TGTGCCAGCTCCATACAGGGGGCCGACAATGAGCAGTTCTTC.

This sequence joins TRBV7-2 and TRBJ2-5; unclear D gene. The V and J ends lost 4 bases and 1 base respectively, with 7 bases between them. CDR3 length: 13 residues. Looked up from germline, CDR1 is SGHTA and CDR2 is FQGNSA. The CDR3 sequence: CASSSLIQETQYF. The CDR3 region has the DNA TGTGCCAGCAGCTCCCTCATCCAAGAGACCCAGTACTTC. Combining the CDR3 with reference TRBV7-2 and TRBJ2-5 gives the whole variable domain GAGVSQSPSNKVTEKGKDVELRCDPISGHTALYWYRQSLGQGLEFLIYFQGNSAPDKSGLPSDRFSAERTGGSVSTLTIQRTQQEDSAVYLCASSSLIQETQYFGPGTRLLVL.

This chain connects TRBV15 to TRBJ1-2; D possibly corresponds to TRBD1 (5 bases). Germline loops: CDR1 LNHNV, CDR2 YYDKDF (reference sequence). This CDR3 comprises 14 residues. V lost 0 bases and J lost 3, with 8 bases in between. CDR3 protein: CATSRDRGDYGYTF. In DNA form, the CDR3 reads TGTGCCACCAGCAGAGATCGGGGGGACTATGGCTACACCTTC.

The chain has TRBV5-5 and TRBJ2-1; no reliable D call. This CDR3 has 14 amino acids. Per germline, CDR1 SGHKS and CDR2 YYEKEE (reference sequence). The V gene lost 4 bases and the J gene lost 6 bases, with 14 bases spanning the gap. CDR3 residues: CASSPPVLGNEQFF. In DNA form, the CDR3 reads TGTGCCAGCAGCCCCCCGGTCCTGGGCAATGAGCAGTTCTTC.

The V call is TRBV5-4, the J call TRBJ1-6, with 7 bases fitting TRBD1. CDR1 is SGHNT and CDR2 is YYREEE in the germline V gene (reference sequence). The CDR3 is 18 amino acids. Germline trimming cut 4 bases from V and 1 base from J; bases unmatched to any gene: 11. This CDR3 is CASSGPDRTGSYNSPLHF. The CDR3 DNA reads as TGTGCCAGCAGCGGACCGGACAGGACGGGGTCCTATAATTCACCCCTCCACTTT. Full variable domain (outside the CDR3, taken from reference TRBV5-4 and TRBJ1-6): ETGVTQSPTHLIKTRGQQVTLRCSSQSGHNTVSWYQQALGQGPQFIFQYYREEENGRGNFPPRFSGLQFPNYSSELNVNALELDDSALYLCASSGPDRTGSYNSPLHFGNGTRLTVT.

The genes are TRBV21-1 and TRBJ2-7; the table's D call TRBD2 went unverified against the DNA. TRBV21-1 is recorded as a pseudogene. This CDR3 is 16 amino acids long. The CDR3 DNA follows: TGTGCCACCCTTCAAGGGAGGCCCCGACCCGCCTACGAGCAGTACTTC. This codes for CATLQGRPRPAYEQYF.

This CDR3 reads CASSLLLAEWTGELFF. CDR3 bases: TGTGCCAGCAGTTTATTACTAGCGGAGTGGACCGGGGAGCTGTTTTTT. This chain links TRBV28 with TRBJ2-2; 8 bases line up with TRBD2. Per germline, CDR1 MDHEN and CDR2 SYDVKM. The trim removed 1 base at V and 5 bases at J, leaving 6 bases unmatched. The CDR3 loop spans 16 amino acids.

In its sample, this clone was seen a few times. The J gene is TRBJ1-3, the V gene TRBV5-1, with a tentative D call TRBD1 (6 bases). This CDR3 region has 16 residues. Germline CDR1 and CDR2: SGHRS and YFSETQ. The V and J ends lost 1 base and 2 bases respectively, with 13 bases between them. The CDR3 here is CASSLPGAGAGNTIYF. CDR3 nucleotide sequence: TGCGCCAGCAGCTTGCCAGGGGCGGGTGCTGGAAACACCATATATTTT.

The chain combines TRBV27 with TRBJ2-5, with TRBD1 as a possible D gene (5 bases). There are 14 residues in the CDR3. Germline-derived CDR1 and CDR2 are MNHEY and SMNVEV (reference sequence). The V end lost 6 bases, the J end lost 5 bases, and 16 bases lay between the germline ends. In DNA form, the CDR3 reads TGTGCCAGCAGACAGGAATCCCTGGGGGAGACCCAGTACTTC. Translating it yields CASRQESLGETQYF.

The chain is built from TRBV5-1 and TRBJ1-1; the D is unclear. Per germline, CDR1 SGHRS and CDR2 YFSETQ. Trimming cost V 4 bases and J 1 base, with 8 bases left between them. The CDR3 sequence is 13 residues long. This chain's CDR3 is CASSVQGNTEAFF. CDR3 sequence (DNA): TGCGCCAGCAGCGTACAAGGGAACACTGAAGCTTTCTTT.

This chain uses TRBV2 with TRBJ1-1; D perhaps matches TRBD1 (6 bases). The CDR3 is made up of 15 amino acids. The germline CDR1 and CDR2 sequences are SNHLY and FYNNEI. Between the trimmed V and J ends, which lost 5 bases and 4 bases, there was a span of 17 bases. CDR3 in amino acids: CASSRRDTLTTEAFF. The CDR3 region has the DNA TGTGCCAGCAGTCGACGGGACACCTTGACCACTGAAGCTTTCTTT.

The chain combines TRBV30 with TRBJ1-3; D is perhaps TRBD1 (6 bases). Between the trimmed V and J ends, which lost 4 bases and 0 bases, there was a span of 10 bases. Germline V gives CDR1 GTSNPN, CDR2 SVGIG (reference sequence). This CDR3 spans 14 amino acids. The CDR3 DNA is TGTGCCTGGACAGGGGTTAGCTCTGGAAACACCATATATTTT. This codes for CAWTGVSSGNTIYF. Full variable domain (missing parts from reference TRBV30 and TRBJ1-3): SQTIHQWPATLVQPVGSPLSLECTVEGTSNPNLYWYRQAAGRGLQLLFYSVGIGQISSEVPQNLSASRPQDRQFILSSKKLLLSDSGFYLCAWTGVSSGNTIYFGEGSWLTVV.

The V and J genes are TRBV6-4 and TRBJ1-5; possible D gene TRBD1, 6 bases. The V gene lost 5 bases and the J gene lost 7 bases, with 12 bases spanning the gap. The CDR3 sequence is 13 residues long. Germline CDR1 reads MRHNA; CDR2 reads SNTAGT. The CDR3 region has the DNA TGTGCCAGCAGTCCTACGGGGGCCCAGCCCCAGCATTTT. Residues: CASSPTGAQPQHF.

The chain joins TRBV30 to TRBJ2-7; TRBD1 matches at 7 bases. The germline V gene encodes CDR1 GTSNPN and CDR2 SVGIG (reference sequence). The CDR3 length is 14 residues. V shed 1 base and J 1 base; nucleotides not matched to a gene: 4. The CDR3 DNA follows: TGTGCCTGGAGTGGCCGACAGGGTTCCTACGAGCAGTACTTC. It specifies CAWSGRQGSYEQYF.

The J gene is TRBJ1-6, the V gene TRBV9, with D perhaps TRBD1 (5 bases). The CDR3 contains 15 residues. Trimming left V 2 bases short and J 11 bases short, with 17 bases between. The germline V gene has CDR1 SGDLS and CDR2 YYNGEE. This CDR3 reads CASSVGASHSTPLHF. The DNA for the CDR3 is TGTGCCAGCAGCGTTGGGGCATCCCATTCCACACCCCTCCACTTT.